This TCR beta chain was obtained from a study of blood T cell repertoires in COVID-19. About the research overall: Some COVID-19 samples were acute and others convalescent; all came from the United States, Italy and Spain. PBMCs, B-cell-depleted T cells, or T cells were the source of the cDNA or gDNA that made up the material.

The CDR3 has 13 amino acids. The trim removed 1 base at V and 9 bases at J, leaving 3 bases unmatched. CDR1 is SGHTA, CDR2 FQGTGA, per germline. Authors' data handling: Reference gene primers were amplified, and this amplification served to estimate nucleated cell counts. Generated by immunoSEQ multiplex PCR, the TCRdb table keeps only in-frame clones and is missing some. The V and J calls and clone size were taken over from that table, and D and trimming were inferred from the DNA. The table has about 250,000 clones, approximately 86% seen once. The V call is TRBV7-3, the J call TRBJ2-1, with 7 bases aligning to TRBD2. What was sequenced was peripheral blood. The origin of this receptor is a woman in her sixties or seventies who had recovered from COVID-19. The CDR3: CASSLRLAGEQFF. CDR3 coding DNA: TGTGCCAGCAGCTTAAGACTAGCCGGTGAGCAGTTCTTC.